A single sample is the source of the 2 T cell receptor beta chains below, sequenced in a study of T cells and copy number aberrations in small-cell lung cancer. Method: immunoSEQ multiplex PCR; TCRdb's copy keeps in-frame clones and lacks some. The table includes 2,600 or so clones, 65% to 90% detected once. The material sequenced was normal tissue next to the tumor. The receptors here all came from a woman aged 45-65 years with small cell lung cancer.

The chain recombines TRBV6-1 with TRBJ2-7, with D perhaps being TRBD1 or TRBD2 (5 bases each). V was trimmed by 1 base and J by 0 bases, leaving 10 bases between them. This CDR3 spans 15 amino acids. CDR1 MNHNS and CDR2 SASEGT come from the germline V gene. CDR3 loop: CASSEGGASSYEQYF. The CDR3 nucleotides read TGTGCCAGCAGTGAAGGAGGGGCTTCCTCCTACGAGCAGTACTTC.

J is TRBJ1-2 and V is TRBV5-1; D call uncertain. V was clipped by 1 base and J by 0 bases, with 10 bases between them. The CDR3 loop spans 15 amino acids. Germline V gives CDR1 SGHRS, CDR2 YFSETQ. CDR3 in DNA: TGCGCCAGCAGCTTGACCCCGACACCTAACTATGGCTACACCTTC. Its translation is CASSLTPTPNYGYTF.